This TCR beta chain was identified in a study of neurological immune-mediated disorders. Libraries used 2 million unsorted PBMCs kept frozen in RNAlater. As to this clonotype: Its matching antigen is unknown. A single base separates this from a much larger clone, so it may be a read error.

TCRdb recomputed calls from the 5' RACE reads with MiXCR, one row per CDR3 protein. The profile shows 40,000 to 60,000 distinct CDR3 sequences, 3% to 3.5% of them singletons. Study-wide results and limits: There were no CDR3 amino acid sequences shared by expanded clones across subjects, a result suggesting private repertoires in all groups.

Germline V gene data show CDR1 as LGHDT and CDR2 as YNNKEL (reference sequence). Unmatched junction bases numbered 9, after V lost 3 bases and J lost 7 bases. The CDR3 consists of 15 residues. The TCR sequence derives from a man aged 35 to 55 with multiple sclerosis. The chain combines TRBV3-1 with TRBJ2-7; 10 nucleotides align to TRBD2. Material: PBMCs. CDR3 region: CASSQYGTSDEEQYF. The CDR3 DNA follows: TGTGCCAGCAGCCAGTACGGGACTAGCGACGAAGAGCAGTACTTC.